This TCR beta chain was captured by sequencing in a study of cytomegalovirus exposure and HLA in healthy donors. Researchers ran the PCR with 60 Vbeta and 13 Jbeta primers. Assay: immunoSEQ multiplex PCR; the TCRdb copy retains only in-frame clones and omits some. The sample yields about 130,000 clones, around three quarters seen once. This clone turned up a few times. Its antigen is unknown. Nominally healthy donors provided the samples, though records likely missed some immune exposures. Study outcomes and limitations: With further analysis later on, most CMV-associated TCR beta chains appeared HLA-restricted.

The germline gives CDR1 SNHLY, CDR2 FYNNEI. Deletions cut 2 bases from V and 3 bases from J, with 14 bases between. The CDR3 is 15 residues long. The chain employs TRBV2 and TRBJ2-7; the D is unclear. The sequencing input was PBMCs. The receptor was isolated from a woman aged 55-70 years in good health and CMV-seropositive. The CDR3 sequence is CASSESYSINYEQYF. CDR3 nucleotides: TGTGCCAGCAGTGAATCTTACAGTATTAACTACGAGCAGTACTTC.